These 26 T cell receptor beta chains were sequenced from one sample in a study of metastatic and nonmetastatic thyroid tumors. No treatment of any kind had been given to any patient before thyroid surgery. MiXCR was used by TCRdb to re-call the PCR reads. The sample holds approximately 16,000 clones, roughly 27% seen once. Sequencing was carried out using adjacent normal tissue. Receptors originate from a female donor with papillary thyroid cancer or a benign thyroid nodule (not recorded which). Some clones in this sample may be carry-over from other donors' samples.

This clone was seen ten or more times. The genes are TRBV6-5 and TRBJ2-7; 9 nucleotides agree with TRBD1. CDR1 and CDR2 (germline): MNHEY, SVGAGI. The CDR3 runs to 13 residues. The trim removed 0 bases at V and 9 bases at J, leaving 3 bases unmatched. DNA of the CDR3: TGTGCCAGCAGTTACTCGCCGGGACAGGGGCAGTACTTC. Protein product: CASSYSPGQGQYF.

The genes are TRBV10-3 and TRBJ2-1, with a weak D call TRBD2 (5 bases). Germline CDR1 ENHRY, CDR2 SYGVKD. The CDR3 spans 10 residues. Trimming left V 6 bases short and J 15 bases short, with 12 bases between. The CDR3 reads CAISRGPMFF. CDR3 nucleotides: TGTGCCATCAGCCGGGGTCCAATGTTCTTC.

The rearrangement joins TRBV7-3 to TRBJ1-1, with 9 bases matching TRBD1. Germline CDR1 is SGHTA and CDR2 is FQGTGA. This CDR3 region has 15 residues. Trimming at V came to 3 bases and at J to 0 bases, leaving 2 bases not matched to a gene. The DNA for the CDR3 is TGTGCCAGCAGCTTTGACAGGGGGGTGAACACTGAAGCTTTCTTT. As protein: CASSFDRGVNTEAFF.

This chain uses TRBV6-1 with TRBJ1-2; D gene uncertain. Trimming cost V 2 bases and J 5 bases, with 18 bases left between them. The CDR3 is 16 amino acids. Germline lookup yields CDR1 MNHNS and CDR2 SASEGT. In DNA, the CDR3 is TGTGCCAGCAGTGAACGGGCAGCATTACCACTATATGGCTACACCTTC. Residues: CASSERAALPLYGYTF.

This clone has more than one count but fewer than ten. The V and J genes are TRBV12-3 or TRBV12-4 and TRBJ1-1; the D gene is possibly TRBD1 (6 bases). V was cut by 3 bases and J by 3 bases, with 8 bases left in between. The CDR3 contains 13 residues. In DNA, the CDR3 is TGTGCCAGCAGTTTTGGGGGCTACACTGAAGCTTTCTTT. The encoded protein is CASSFGGYTEAFF.

This clone was detected a few times. The V gene is TRBV10-2, the J gene TRBJ1-1; D possibly corresponds to TRBD1 (6 bases). Germline V gene data show CDR1 as WSHSY and CDR2 as SAAADI. The V end lost 2 bases, the J end lost 9 bases, and 7 bases lay between the germline ends. There are 11 residues in the CDR3. The CDR3 coding sequence is TGCGCCAGCAGTGAGGGACAGAAAGCTTTCTTT. Amino acids: CASSEGQKAFF.

By share, this clone counts as medium-sized. The rearrangement links TRBV5-1 to TRBJ2-5, with 7 positions matching TRBD2. The V and J ends lost 4 bases and 5 bases, in that order; junction bases with no gene match: 5. The V gene's germline CDR1 is SGHRS and CDR2 YFSETQ. The length of the CDR3 is 13 residues. This chain's CDR3 is CASSRSGEETQYF. Here the CDR3 DNA reads TGCGCCAGCAGCCGGAGCGGGGAGGAGACCCAGTACTTC.

The chain employs TRBV20-1 and TRBJ1-5; D is unresolved. Germline V gene data show CDR1 as DFQATT and CDR2 as SNEGSKA (reference sequence). The CDR3 covers 16 residues. Trimming removed 5 bases at V and 0 bases at J, with 17 bases between. The CDR3, as DNA: TGCAGTGCTTCAATACCAGAGATTTATAGCAATCAGCCCCAGCATTTT. Its translation: CSASIPEIYSNQPQHF.

The V gene is TRBV20-1, the J gene TRBJ1-2; TRBD1 matches 7 bases. Looked up from germline, CDR1 is DFQATT and CDR2 is SNEGSKA (reference sequence). After removal of 0 bases from V and 6 bases from J, the junction contained 7 bases not matched to a gene. The CDR3 has 14 amino acids. The CDR3 sequence: CSARDNRGGNGYTF. Written as DNA, the CDR3 is TGCAGTGCTAGAGATAACAGGGGAGGCAATGGCTACACCTTC.

This clone has a handful of counts. J is TRBJ2-3 and V is TRBV28; D remains ambiguous. CDR3 length equals 15 residues. Germline loops: CDR1 MDHEN, CDR2 SYDVKM. V was clipped by 4 bases and J by 3 bases, with 14 bases between them. Here the CDR3 DNA reads TGTGCCAGCAGTTCCCCTCCCCACCTGACAGATACGCAGTATTTT. Its translation: CASSSPPHLTDTQYF.

The chain has TRBV28 and TRBJ2-7; D is ambiguous. Trimming removed 5 bases from V and 2 bases from J, with 10 bases in between. The germline gives CDR1 MDHEN, CDR2 SYDVKM. CDR3 length equals 13 residues. The CDR3 bases are TGTGCCAGCAGTCCCGCAGGAGCCTACGAGCAGTACTTC. This codes for CASSPAGAYEQYF.

The sample holds a few counts of this clone. The same CDR3 is also encoded by other DNA sequences in this sample. This chain joins TRBV27 and TRBJ2-7; TRBD1 aligns across 12 bases. Trimming cost V 3 bases and J 2 bases; bases outside gene matches: 8. Germline-derived CDR1 and CDR2 are MNHEY and SMNVEV (reference sequence). The CDR3 length is 17 residues. In nucleotides, the CDR3 is TGTGCCAGCAGTTTTTCAGGGACAGGGGGCACCCCCTACGAGCAGTACTTC. It codes for CASSFSGTGGTPYEQYF.

This clone was counted many times. This sequence joins TRBV28 and TRBJ1-2, with 7 bases fitting TRBD1. V trimming: 4 bases; J trimming: 4 bases; junction bases outside the gene matches: 0. Germline assignment: CDR1 MDHEN and CDR2 SYDVKM. This CDR3 region has 12 residues. DNA for the CDR3: TGTGCCAGCAGTTCAGGGGGCTATGGCTACACCTTC. Translation: CASSSGGYGYTF.

The chain couples TRBV2 to TRBJ2-1; 10 positions match TRBD2. The germline V gene encodes CDR1 SNHLY and CDR2 FYNNEI. The ends lost 10 bases at V and 2 bases at J; junction bases unmatched: 23. The CDR3 is made up of 20 amino acids. This CDR3 reads CAILLSGTSDRLIAYNEQFF. CDR3 coding DNA: TGTGCCATTCTCCTAAGCGGGACTAGCGATCGATTAATCGCCTACAATGAGCAGTTCTTC.

This clone has only a few counts. J is TRBJ1-5 and V is TRBV7-8; no reliable D call. The CDR3 loop spans 13 amino acids. The germline V gene has CDR1 SGHVS and CDR2 FQNEAQ. Trimming removed 1 base from V and 3 bases from J, with 4 bases in between. The CDR3 bases are TGTGCCAGCAGCTTAGTTCCCAATCAGCCCCAGCATTTT. Encoded protein: CASSLVPNQPQHF.

The V gene is TRBV28, the J gene TRBJ2-5; 11 nucleotides line up with TRBD2. With V trimmed by 3 bases and J by 0 bases, 9 bases remained unmatched. Germline loops: CDR1 MDHEN, CDR2 SYDVKM. This CDR3 contains 18 residues. As DNA, the CDR3 is TGTGCCAGCAGTTTTAGTACTAGCGGGGGCCCGTACCAAGAGACCCAGTACTTC. Translating it yields CASSFSTSGGPYQETQYF.

The J gene is TRBJ1-6, the V gene TRBV7-2; 7 nucleotides align to TRBD1. Looked up from germline, CDR1 is SGHTA and CDR2 is FQGNSA. Trimming took 5 bases from V and 8 from J; bases not matched to a gene: 9. CDR3 size: 15 residues. In DNA, the CDR3 is TGTGCCAGCAGCCCACGGGACAGTTACTATTCACCCCTCCACTTT. It is translated as CASSPRDSYYSPLHF.

The chain joins TRBV4-1 to TRBJ1-6; weak D call: TRBD1 (6 bases). This CDR3 region has 16 residues. Deletions cut 0 bases from V and 10 bases from J, with 16 bases between. The germline V gene has CDR1 MGHRA and CDR2 YSYEKL. CDR3 residues: CASSQDAGQGSSPLHF. The CDR3 DNA reads as TGCGCCAGCAGCCAAGATGCGGGTCAGGGGAGCTCACCCCTCCACTTT.

This clone was observed a handful of times. CDR3 sequence reads: CSARDLPGTGRNEQFF. CDR3 bases: TGCAGTGCTAGAGATCTCCCCGGGACAGGGCGGAATGAGCAGTTCTTC. The chain combines TRBV20-1 with TRBJ2-1; 9 positions match TRBD1. Germline CDR1 is DFQATT and CDR2 is SNEGSKA (reference sequence). CDR3 size: 16 residues. Trimming at V came to 0 bases and at J to 7 bases, leaving 10 bases not matched to a gene.

The V gene is TRBV6-1, the J gene TRBJ2-7; D remains unclear. The germline V gene encodes CDR1 MNHNS and CDR2 SASEGT. V lost 4 bases to trimming and J lost 3 bases, with 7 bases between them. CDR3 length equals 12 residues. Here the CDR3 DNA reads TGTGCCAGCAGTGCGTACGGCTACGAGCAGTACTTC. Its translation: CASSAYGYEQYF.

This chain joins TRBV6-1 and TRBJ2-7, with 7 bases lining up with TRBD1. Germline-derived CDR1 and CDR2 are MNHNS and SASEGT. The CDR3 sequence is 15 residues long. Trimming took 6 bases from V and 3 from J; bases not matched to a gene: 11. The CDR3: CASSDDRVNYYEQYF. The CDR3 DNA reads as TGTGCCAGCAGCGATGACAGGGTAAATTACTACGAGCAGTACTTC.

The CDR3 here is CASGLGTGSGAFF. The CDR3 nucleotides are TGTGCTAGTGGTTTGGGAACAGGGTCCGGAGCTTTCTTT. V usage is TRBV12-5 and J usage is TRBJ1-1; D may be TRBD1 (6 bases). Germline CDR1 is LGHNT and CDR2 is FRNRAP. This CDR3 spans 13 amino acids. V shed 1 base and J shed 10 bases, with 13 bases lying between them.

The rearrangement links TRBV9 to TRBJ2-5, with D possibly matching TRBD1 (6 bases). Between the trimmed V and J ends, which lost 0 bases and 0 bases, there was a span of 12 bases. Looked up from germline, CDR1 is SGDLS and CDR2 is YYNGEE. The CDR3 has 16 residues. In DNA form, the CDR3 reads TGTGCCAGCAGCGTAGAAACCCAGGGGTACCAAGAGACCCAGTACTTC. Amino acids: CASSVETQGYQETQYF. The whole variable domain, filled in from reference TRBV9 and TRBJ2-5, reads DSGVTQTPKHLITATGQRVTLRCSPRSGDLSVYWYQQSLDQGLQFLIQYYNGEERAKGNILERFSAQQFPDLHSELNLSSLELGDSALYFCASSVETQGYQETQYFGPGTRLLVL.

A few counts support this clone. V is TRBV6-6 and J is TRBJ2-7, with a weak D call TRBD1 (5 bases). CDR3 length: 13 residues. Looked up from germline, CDR1 is MNHNY and CDR2 is SVGAGI (reference sequence). The V and J ends lost 0 bases and 7 bases respectively, with 10 bases between them. The CDR3 DNA sequence: TGTGCCAGCAGTTACTCCAGGGTCGGGGAGCAGTACTTC. Its translation is CASSYSRVGEQYF.

There are a few counts of this clone. The chain uses TRBV6-2 or TRBV6-3 and TRBJ2-2, with D perhaps matching TRBD2 (7 bases). CDR1 and CDR2 (germline): MNHEY, SVGEGT. The CDR3 has 14 residues. Deletions cut 11 bases from V and 4 bases from J, with 17 bases between. The CDR3 DNA reads as TGTGCCGCCGCACGGGGGGCGGTCACCGGGGAGCTGTTTTTT. Its protein product is CAAARGAVTGELFF.

This clone has only a few counts. This chain connects TRBV2 to TRBJ2-3; D is ambiguous. The V gene lost 7 bases and the J gene lost 0 bases, with 14 bases spanning the gap. CDR1 and CDR2 (germline): SNHLY, FYNNEI. The CDR3 is made up of 15 amino acids. The CDR3 region has the DNA TGTGCCAGCATCCCCCTCCTAGGTAGCACAGATACGCAGTATTTT. Its protein is CASIPLLGSTDTQYF.